The 27 T cell receptor beta chains given below trace back to one sample, sequenced in a study of long-term antiretroviral therapy in people with HIV (dated by TCRdb to between 2020 and 2023). The immunoSEQ hsTCRB v3.0 assay was used at survey level resolution for TRB variable region sequencing. The table comes from immuneACCESS by way of TCRdb, which keeps in-frame sequences with V and J called. Part of the clones is missing from these tables; in studies checked, under half for an unresolved V gene and the rest for unknown reasons. A total of 10,000 to 15,000 clones appear in this sample, around 77% of them only once. The ten largest account for around 15% of the sample. Material: unsorted PBMCs, obtained 1.3 years after starting antiretroviral therapy. These receptors all stem from a woman between 18 and 29 years old with HIV.

This chain joins TRBV6-1 and TRBJ1-4; tentatively, D is TRBD1 (6 bases). This CDR3 contains 13 residues. Germline V lookup: CDR1 MNHNS, CDR2 SASEGT. Trimming took off 6 bases at V and 7 bases at J, with 12 bases between the two ends. The CDR3 loop reads CASRGGSSEKLFF. CDR3 DNA sequence: TGTGCCAGCAGAGGGGGGAGTTCTGAAAAACTGTTTTTT.

The CDR3 region is CASSRRFEYSNQPQHF. In nucleotides, the CDR3 is TGTGCCAGCAGTAGGCGGTTCGAGTATAGCAATCAGCCCCAGCATTTT. V and J are TRBV28 and TRBJ1-5, with D uncertain. The V end lost 5 bases, the J end lost 0 bases, and 14 bases lay between the germline ends. This CDR3 region has 16 residues. CDR1 is MDHEN, CDR2 SYDVKM, per germline.

The chain recombines TRBV29-1 with TRBJ2-7; 9 nucleotides agree with TRBD1. CDR3 length: 14 residues. The germline CDR1 and CDR2 sequences are SQVTM and ANQGSEA. With V trimmed by 2 bases and J by 2 bases, 4 bases remained unmatched. The CDR3 region has the DNA TGCAGCGTTGAATCGGGACAGGGACCCTACGAGCAGTACTTC. This encodes CSVESGQGPYEQYF.

V and J are TRBV5-3 and TRBJ1-1; 8 nucleotides line up with TRBD1. TRBV5-3 is noted as an ORF with a role that remains uncertain. The CDR3 loop spans 15 amino acids. The junction had 12 bases not matched to a gene; V was cut back by 5 bases and J by 6 bases. DNA for the CDR3: TGTGCCAGAAGTTCTTCCCGGACAGGGCTGCCTGAAGCTTTCTTT. Amino acids: CARSSSRTGLPEAFF.

Here the CDR3 DNA reads TGCAGCGTTGAACAGCGGGGGGGACCTGAGCAGTTCTTC. Its translation: CSVEQRGGPEQFF. The chain joins TRBV29-1 to TRBJ2-1; 10 bases match TRBD2. This CDR3 has 13 residues. CDR1 is SQVTM and CDR2 is ANQGSEA in the germline V gene. Trimming cost V 2 bases and J 9 bases; bases outside gene matches: 4.

The gene calls are TRBV5-4 and TRBJ2-3; possibly TRBD2 for D (5 bases). Germline V gene lookup returns CDR1 SGHNT and CDR2 YYREEE (reference sequence). V lost 4 bases, J lost 4 bases, and 10 bases lay in between. CDR3 length equals 13 residues. CDR3 DNA: TGTGCCAGCAGCAATGACTACTCAGATACGCAGTATTTT. Translation gives CASSNDYSDTQYF.

The rearrangement uses TRBV18 and TRBJ1-1; perhaps TRBD1 as D (5 bases). CDR1 KGHSH and CDR2 LQKENI come from the germline V gene. V was clipped by 2 bases and J by 3 bases, with 19 bases between them. This CDR3 contains 17 residues. The CDR3 here is CASSPTGAGGPDTEAFF. DNA of the CDR3: TGTGCCAGCTCACCAACCGGGGCGGGAGGGCCCGACACTGAAGCTTTCTTT.

As concerns this clone: At one end, the junction sequence differs from germline, possibly due to a read error. V usage is TRBV7-2 and J usage is TRBJ2-7; TRBD1 agrees at 9 bases. Germline CDR1 reads SGHTA; CDR2 reads FQGNSA. The CDR3 consists of 15 residues. Written as DNA, the CDR3 is TGTGCCAGCACCTTATACGGACAGGGGTTGTACGAGCAGTACTTC. Translation: CASTLYGQGLYEQYF.

V usage is TRBV5-1 and J usage is TRBJ2-7; D is possibly TRBD2 (6 bases). The length of the CDR3 is 14 residues. CDR1 and CDR2 from the germline V gene are SGHRS and YFSETQ. With 3 bases removed from V and 3 bases from J, the gap between germline ends came to 13 bases. This chain's CDR3 is CASSSRGDGYEQYF. The CDR3 coding sequence is TGCGCCAGCAGCTCCCGCGGGGACGGCTACGAGCAGTACTTC.

This chain connects TRBV4-3 to TRBJ1-1, with a tentative D call TRBD1 (6 bases). With 4 bases removed from V and 4 bases from J, the gap between germline ends came to 13 bases. The germline gives CDR1 LGHNA, CDR2 YSLEER. CDR3 length: 14 amino acids. For the CDR3, the DNA is TGCGCCAGCAGCCTTAAACAGGGCGGCACTGAAGCTTTCTTT. This translates into CASSLKQGGTEAFF.

The V call is TRBV6-1, the J call TRBJ1-3, with D uncertain. The ends were cut back, 3 bases at V and 2 bases at J, with 11 bases in the middle. Germline V gene lookup returns CDR1 MNHNS and CDR2 SASEGT. The CDR3 loop spans 15 amino acids. CDR3 protein: CASSDWQIPGNTIYF. As DNA, the CDR3 is TGTGCCAGCAGTGACTGGCAGATCCCTGGAAACACCATATATTTT.

This clone appeared once. This chain uses TRBV5-8 with TRBJ1-2; D possibly corresponds to TRBD1 (5 bases). V gave up 5 bases and J gave up 14 bases, with 19 bases separating them. This CDR3 has 12 residues. Per the germline V gene, CDR1 is SGHTS and CDR2 is YDEGEE. The chain's CDR3 is CASRGTAARGTF. The CDR3 bases are TGTGCCAGCAGGGGGACGGCTGCCCGGGGGACCTTC.

This chain links TRBV29-1 with TRBJ2-5; 9 bases are a match to TRBD2. The CDR3 loop spans 13 amino acids. Germline V gene data show CDR1 as SQVTM and CDR2 as ANQGSEA. Trimming at V came to 6 bases and at J to 3 bases, leaving 5 bases not matched to a gene. The CDR3 protein is CSVGAGGEETQYF. CDR3 coding DNA: TGCAGCGTCGGGGCGGGGGGGGAAGAGACCCAGTACTTC. The full variable domain, its missing parts supplied by reference TRBV29-1 and TRBJ2-5, is SAVISQKPSRDICQRGTSLTIQCQVDSQVTMMFWYRQQPGQSLTLIATANQGSEATYESGFVIDKFPISRPNLTFSTLTVSNMSPEDSSIYLCSVGAGGEETQYFGPGTRLLVL.

This sequence joins TRBV5-6 and TRBJ1-2, with D perhaps TRBD1 (6 bases). The CDR3 is made up of 16 amino acids. V dropped 0 bases and J dropped 9 bases, with 21 bases sitting between them. Per germline, CDR1 SGHDT and CDR2 YYEEEE. The CDR3 DNA reads as TGTGCCAGCAGCTTGGGAGGGCAGGGGCCGCGCTCGAGCTACACCTTC. It specifies CASSLGGQGPRSSYTF. The entire variable domain, with the rest obtained from reference TRBV5-6 and TRBJ1-2, is as follows: DAGVTQSPTHLIKTRGQQVTLRCSPKSGHDTVSWYQQALGQGPQFIFQYYEEEERQRGNFPDRFSGHQFPNYSSELNVNALLLGDSALYLCASSLGGQGPRSSYTFGSGTRLTVV.

The chain uses TRBV28 and TRBJ2-3; 11 bases map to TRBD2. Looked up from germline, CDR1 is MDHEN and CDR2 is SYDVKM. V shed 6 bases, J shed 3 bases, and the junction held 8 bases outside the gene matches. The CDR3 loop spans 16 amino acids. The chain's CDR3 is CASSLDLAGGTDTQYF. Here the CDR3 DNA reads TGTGCCAGCAGCCTTGATCTAGCGGGAGGAACAGATACGCAGTATTTT. Full variable domain (remainder filled in from reference TRBV28 and TRBJ2-3): DVKVTQSSRYLVKRTGEKVFLECVQDMDHENMFWYRQDPGLGLRLIYFSYDVKMKEKGDIPEGYSVSREKKERFSLILESASTNQTSMYLCASSLDLAGGTDTQYFGPGTRLTVL.

The chain is built from TRBV30 and TRBJ2-7; 8 positions agree with TRBD1. The CDR3 has 16 amino acids. The junction had 12 bases not matched to a gene; V was cut back by 3 bases and J by 2 bases. Germline V CDR1 and CDR2: GTSNPN, SVGIG (reference sequence). The chain's CDR3 is CAWSLERQGRTYEQYF. The CDR3 DNA reads as TGTGCCTGGAGCTTAGAAAGACAGGGGCGCACCTACGAGCAGTACTTC.

There are a few counts of this clone. V gene TRBV20-1 combines with J gene TRBJ1-1; D is undetermined. The germline gives CDR1 DFQATT, CDR2 SNEGSKA (reference sequence). The CDR3 is 11 residues long. V shed 0 bases and J shed 8 bases, with 7 bases lying between them. The CDR3 reads CSARELSEAFF. The CDR3 DNA reads as TGCAGTGCTAGAGAGCTGTCCGAAGCTTTCTTT.

This chain uses TRBV28 with TRBJ1-1, with 7 bases fitting TRBD1. Germline loops: CDR1 MDHEN, CDR2 SYDVKM. The CDR3 consists of 15 residues. V trimming: 3 bases; J trimming: 3 bases; junction bases outside the gene matches: 7. The CDR3 region is CASSLGRQGHTEAFF. CDR3 nucleotide sequence: TGTGCCAGCAGTTTGGGGAGACAGGGACACACTGAAGCTTTCTTT.

The gene calls are TRBV5-1 and TRBJ1-2; 11 bases align to TRBD1. The V segment lost 4 bases and the J segment 3 bases; nucleotides outside the gene matches: 8. The CDR3 is 16 residues long. CDR1 is SGHRS and CDR2 is YFSETQ in the germline V gene. The CDR3 nucleotides read TGCGCCAGCAGCACCGGACAGGGGGCGATGGACTATGGCTACACCTTC. Translation gives CASSTGQGAMDYGYTF.

The V call is TRBV19, the J call TRBJ1-1, with unresolved D. The CDR3 loop spans 13 amino acids. CDR1 and CDR2 (germline): LNHDA, SQIVND (reference sequence). V lost 5 bases and J 1 base, leaving 8 bases between the germline ends. The CDR3 region has the DNA TGTGCCAGTAGTTATGACCGGAACACTGAAGCTTTCTTT. Residues: CASSYDRNTEAFF.

This clone was picked up one time. This chain uses TRBV30 with TRBJ2-6; possibly TRBD2 for D (6 bases). V gave up 0 bases and J gave up 2 bases, with 8 bases separating them. The CDR3 totals 15 residues. Germline-derived CDR1 and CDR2 are GTSNPN and SVGIG (reference sequence). CDR3: CAWSVGGAGANVLTF. DNA of the CDR3: TGTGCCTGGAGTGTCGGAGGGGCTGGGGCCAACGTCCTGACTTTC.

This sequence joins TRBV20-1 and TRBJ1-1, with D unclear. This CDR3 is built from 11 residues. Germline assignment: CDR1 DFQATT and CDR2 SNEGSKA (reference sequence). As DNA, the CDR3 is TGCAGCCATGTCTGGGCCTCTGAAGCTTTCTTT. It yields the protein CSHVWASEAFF.

The chain is built from TRBV11-3 and TRBJ2-1; 7 nucleotides agree with TRBD2. V lost 4 bases to trimming and J lost 7 bases; unmatched junction nucleotides: 13. The germline V gene encodes CDR1 SGHNT and CDR2 YENEEA. The CDR3 spans 16 residues. CDR3 loop: CASSWGGAGPHNEQFF. CDR3 bases: TGTGCCAGCAGCTGGGGGGGTGCGGGGCCACATAATGAGCAGTTCTTC.

V gene TRBV27 combines with J gene TRBJ2-7, with D perhaps TRBD1 (6 bases). Looked up from germline, CDR1 is MNHEY and CDR2 is SMNVEV (reference sequence). Trimming pared 10 bases from V and 6 bases from J, leaving 25 bases between. The CDR3 is 15 residues long. DNA of the CDR3: TGTGCCACCTCAAGGGCAGGGACATTATTGGGCGAGCAGTACTTC. Encoded protein: CATSRAGTLLGEQYF.

This chain links TRBV18 with TRBJ2-5, with unresolved D. This CDR3 region has 13 residues. The V end lost 3 bases, the J end lost 4 bases, and 9 bases lay between the germline ends. Per the germline V gene, CDR1 is KGHSH and CDR2 is LQKENI. The CDR3 DNA is TGTGCCAGCTCACCGCCGACGTTAGAGACCCAGTACTTC. Translated, it gives CASSPPTLETQYF.

The V call is TRBV7-2, the J call TRBJ1-1; D call uncertain. The ends were cut back, 5 bases at V and 0 bases at J, with 10 bases in the middle. Germline loops: CDR1 SGHTA, CDR2 FQGNSA. The CDR3 is 14 residues long. CDR3 nucleotides: TGTGCCAGCAGCACCGACGGGGTGAACACTGAAGCTTTCTTT. Encoded protein: CASSTDGVNTEAFF.

In this sample, this clone is medium-sized (0.01 to 0.1%). The chain is built from TRBV2 and TRBJ2-7; TRBD1 might be the D (6 bases). The CDR3 has 10 residues. Germline assignment: CDR1 SNHLY and CDR2 FYNNEI. The ends were cut back, 9 bases at V and 6 bases at J, with 9 bases in the middle. The CDR3 DNA reads as TGTGCCAGTTCAGGGGTCGAGCAGTACTTC. This gives the protein CASSGVEQYF.